This T cell receptor (beta chain) was identified during a study of shared clonotypes between healthy human individuals. As for the study in general: Donors had three CD4 naive, three CD4 memory, two CD8 naive and one CD8 memory plate apiece. Study outcomes and limitations: Between a handful of donors, naive CD4 clonotypes were shared at a level of roughly 5.5%.

In regard to this clone: The target antigen is unknown.

The authors distributed each subset's genomic DNA evenly over several immunoSEQ plates. Per the study methods: Filtering of immunoSEQ junctional sequences could not match full-length read filtering. TCRdb's copy holds only in-frame clones and misses some; the assay was immunoSEQ multiplex PCR. The DNA gave D and trimming, while V, J and clone size come from that table. The data contain over 850,000 clones, 75% to 85% of them singletons. This CDR3 has 15 amino acids. Germline V gene data show CDR1 as SGHRS and CDR2 as YFSETQ. Trimming removed 4 bases at V and 4 bases at J, with 18 bases between. The rearrangement links TRBV5-1 to TRBJ2-7; no clear D gene. This TCR was recovered from a man aged 18-30 years in good health. Some clones in this sample may be carry-over from other donors' samples. The sample taken for sequencing was memory CD4+ T cells from PBMCs. Subset indicated: CD45RA-negative fraction. This chain's CDR3 is CASSKDHPLTYEQYF. DNA for the CDR3: TGCGCCAGCAGCAAGGACCATCCTCTTACTTACGAGCAGTACTTC.